This T cell receptor (beta chain) was documented in a study of identical twins. General study results and limits: Twin sharing of out-of-frame TCR alpha was underestimated by models in monozygotic pairs. Whereas memory repertoires showed no such difference, abundant cord blood beta clonotypes carried fewer insertions.

Only a few counts were recorded for this clonotype. The antigen is not known. The CDR3 extends over 16 amino acids. V dropped 4 bases and J dropped 3; count of bases not matched to a gene: 9. Germline V gives CDR1 LGHDT, CDR2 YNNKEL (reference sequence). MiXCR was run by TCRdb on the 5' RACE reads, yielding one entry per CDR3 protein. Among around 530,000 distinct CDR3 sequences listed, about 16% were seen once. These data were likewise used in another study, on yellow fever vaccine responses in identical twins. That report notes: Twins reportedly appeared to share part of their vaccine T cell response while keeping part individual.

Source material: CD4+ T cells sorted from blood. The source of this sequence is a woman younger than 30 in good health. V is TRBV3-1 and J is TRBJ2-1, with 7 nucleotides matching TRBD2. CDR3 coding DNA: TGTGCCAGCAGCCTATCACTAGCGACTCTCTACAATGAGCAGTTCTTC. It yields the protein CASSLSLATLYNEQFF.